The T cell receptor beta chain described here comes from a study of T cell responses to AZD1222 COVID-19 vaccine. General study points: White British people made up most donors, females outnumbered males, and clonal diversity was possibly underestimated. The CD4 TCRs associated with vaccination extended across spike and predominated at 160-218 and 743-854.

As to this clone: Its antigen is not identified.

The germline V gene has CDR1 SNHLY and CDR2 FYNNEI. This CDR3 is built from 12 residues. Trimming took 5 bases from V and 7 from J, leaving 9 bases between them. TCRdb's copy holds only in-frame clones and misses some; the assay was immunoSEQ multiplex PCR. Of about 97,000 clones listed, roughly 88% are singletons. This receptor was taken from an adult in good health. The chain combines TRBV2 with TRBJ1-5; D unresolved. Sample: peripheral blood, taken on day 0 of AZD1222 vaccination. The CDR3 sequence is CASSYTKQPQHF. In DNA form, the CDR3 reads TGTGCCAGCAGTTATACCAAGCAGCCCCAGCATTTT.